One and the same sample provided the 9 T cell receptor beta chains below, sequenced in a study of patients and donors after allogeneic stem cell transplantation. MiXCR was run by TCRdb on the RT-PCR reads, yielding one entry per CDR3 protein. The sample contains approximately 98,000 distinct CDR3 sequences, about a third of which appear only once. The specimen sequenced was blood, either unsorted or a sorted T cell fraction (not recorded which). Every receptor here comes from a human donor who was either an allogeneic HSCT recipient or a stem cell or donor lymphocyte infusion donor (not recorded which). It is not recorded whose cells these are; they may come from a transplant donor.

The V call is TRBV12-3 or TRBV12-4, the J call TRBJ1-5; D is perhaps TRBD1 (5 bases). V was shortened by 1 base and J by 0 bases, with 13 bases between the two germline ends. The CDR3 loop spans 17 amino acids. This CDR3 reads CASSLGTRKDSNQPQHF. Here the CDR3 DNA reads TGTGCCAGCAGTTTAGGGACACGGAAGGATAGCAATCAGCCCCAGCATTTT.

In this sample, this clonotype turned up a few times. CDR3 DNA: TGCGCCAGCAGCTTGGCGCGGACGGGGGAGACCCAGTACTTC. Translating gives CASSLARTGETQYF. The genes are TRBV5-1 and TRBJ2-5, with a possible D match to TRBD2 (5 bases). The germline V and J ends were trimmed by 0 bases and 5 bases, with 11 bases remaining between them. CDR1 and CDR2 from the germline V gene are SGHRS and YFSETQ. The CDR3 extends over 14 amino acids.

The V call is TRBV7-9, the J call TRBJ2-5; TRBD1 matches 8 bases. The CDR3 consists of 15 residues. The V segment lost 5 bases and the J segment 5 bases; nucleotides outside the gene matches: 10. CDR1 SEHNR and CDR2 FQNEAQ come from the germline V gene (reference sequence). CDR3 in DNA: TGTGCCAGCAGCGTGGACAGGGCCCCAAGGGAGACCCAGTACTTC. Amino acids: CASSVDRAPRETQYF.

This chain uses TRBV28 with TRBJ2-7; TRBD2 matches at 7 bases. The germline gives CDR1 MDHEN, CDR2 SYDVKM. The CDR3 runs to 14 residues. After removal of 7 bases from V and 2 bases from J, the junction contained 8 bases not matched to a gene. This CDR3 reads CASNWGGGTYEQYF. CDR3 coding DNA: TGTGCCAGCAATTGGGGCGGGGGAACCTACGAGCAGTACTTC.

This chain uses TRBV9 with TRBJ2-3; D remains ambiguous. The V and J ends lost 3 bases and 5 bases respectively, with 7 bases between them. Germline V gene data show CDR1 as SGDLS and CDR2 as YYNGEE. The CDR3 loop spans 12 amino acids. DNA for the CDR3: TGTGCCAGCAGCGCGACCGGAGATACGCAGTATTTT. Protein sequence: CASSATGDTQYF.

In nucleotides, the CDR3 is TGCGCCAGCAGCCCTAGGGTCCCAGATACGCAGTATTTT. It codes for CASSPRVPDTQYF. The rearrangement joins TRBV5-1 to TRBJ2-3; no definite D call. The germline V and J ends were trimmed by 4 bases and 4 bases, with 10 bases remaining between them. This CDR3 region has 13 residues. CDR1 and CDR2 (germline): SGHRS, YFSETQ.

V usage is TRBV20-1 and J usage is TRBJ1-2; 10 positions match TRBD1. V gave up 5 bases and J gave up 4 bases; unmatched junction bases: 4. The CDR3 has 13 amino acids. Germline V gene data show CDR1 as DFQATT and CDR2 as SNEGSKA (reference sequence). The CDR3, as DNA: TGCAGTGCTCCCGGACAGGGGGGCTATGGCTACACCTTC. This codes for CSAPGQGGYGYTF.

This sequence joins TRBV4-3 and TRBJ1-2, with D unresolved. CDR3 size: 15 residues. Trimming cost V 0 bases and J 4 bases, with 12 bases left between them. Germline loops: CDR1 LGHNA, CDR2 YSLEER. Here the CDR3 reads CASSQDRRTFYGYTF. CDR3 nucleotides: TGCGCCAGCAGCCAAGATAGGAGGACCTTCTATGGCTACACCTTC.

The rearrangement links TRBV4-2 to TRBJ1-3; the D gene is possibly TRBD1 (6 bases). V was shortened by 3 bases and J by 0 bases, with 12 bases between the two germline ends. CDR1 is LGHNA and CDR2 is YNFKEQ in the germline V gene. CDR3 length: 16 residues. The CDR3 loop is CASSHLGTNSGNTIYF. The CDR3, as DNA: TGTGCCAGCAGCCACCTCGGGACAAACTCTGGAAACACCATATATTTT.